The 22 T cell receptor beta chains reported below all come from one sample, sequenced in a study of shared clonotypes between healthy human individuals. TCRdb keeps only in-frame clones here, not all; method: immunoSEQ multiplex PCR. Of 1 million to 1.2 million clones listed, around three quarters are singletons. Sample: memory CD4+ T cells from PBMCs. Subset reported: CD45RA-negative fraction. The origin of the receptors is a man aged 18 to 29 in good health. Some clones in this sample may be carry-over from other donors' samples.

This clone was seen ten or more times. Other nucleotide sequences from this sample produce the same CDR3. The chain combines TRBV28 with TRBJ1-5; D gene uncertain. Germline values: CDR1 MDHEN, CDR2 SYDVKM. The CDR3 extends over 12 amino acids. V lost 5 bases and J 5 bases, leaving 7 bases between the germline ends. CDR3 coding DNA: TGTGCCAGCAGTGCTACCGATCAGCCCCAGCATTTT. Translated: CASSATDQPQHF.

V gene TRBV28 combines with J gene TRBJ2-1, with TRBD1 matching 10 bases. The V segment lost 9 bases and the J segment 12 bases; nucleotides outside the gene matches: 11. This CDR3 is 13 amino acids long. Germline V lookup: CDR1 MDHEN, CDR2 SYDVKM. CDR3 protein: CASRTGGEHGQFF. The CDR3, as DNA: TGTGCCAGTCGGACAGGGGGGGAGCATGGGCAGTTCTTC.

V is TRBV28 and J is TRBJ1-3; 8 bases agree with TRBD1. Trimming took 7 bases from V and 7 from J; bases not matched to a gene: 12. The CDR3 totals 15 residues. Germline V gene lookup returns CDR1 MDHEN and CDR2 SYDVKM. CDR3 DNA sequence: TGTGCCAGCAATCACCTCCAGGGGGCGAGGAACACCATATATTTT. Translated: CASNHLQGARNTIYF.

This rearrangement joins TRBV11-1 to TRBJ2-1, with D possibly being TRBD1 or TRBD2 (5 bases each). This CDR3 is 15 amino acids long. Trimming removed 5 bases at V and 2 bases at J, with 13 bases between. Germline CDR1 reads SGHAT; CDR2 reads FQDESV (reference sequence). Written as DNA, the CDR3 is TGTGCCAGCAGCCTGGGACCATCGGCCTACAATGAGCAGTTCTTC. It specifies CASSLGPSAYNEQFF.

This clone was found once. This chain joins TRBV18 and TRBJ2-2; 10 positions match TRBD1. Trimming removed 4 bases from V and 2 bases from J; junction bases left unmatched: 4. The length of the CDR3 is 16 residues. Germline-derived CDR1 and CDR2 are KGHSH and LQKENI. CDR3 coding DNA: TGTGCCAGCTCACGTGGACAGGGGGTAAACACCGGGGAGCTGTTTTTT. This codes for CASSRGQGVNTGELFF. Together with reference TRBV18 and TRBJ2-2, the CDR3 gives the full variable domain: NAGVMQNPRHLVRRRGQEARLRCSPMKGHSHVYWYRQLPEEGLKFMVYLQKENIIDESGMPKERFSAEFPKEGPSILRIQQVVRGDSAAYFCASSRGQGVNTGELFFGEGSRLTVL.

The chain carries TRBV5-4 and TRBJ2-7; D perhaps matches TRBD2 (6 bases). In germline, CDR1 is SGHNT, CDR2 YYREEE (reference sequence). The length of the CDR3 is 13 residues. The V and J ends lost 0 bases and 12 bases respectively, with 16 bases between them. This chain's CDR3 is CASSLAGGPTRYF. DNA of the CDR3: TGTGCCAGCAGCTTGGCCGGGGGACCCACGCGGTACTTC. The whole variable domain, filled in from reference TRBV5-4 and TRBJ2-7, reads ETGVTQSPTHLIKTRGQQVTLRCSSQSGHNTVSWYQQALGQGPQFIFQYYREEENGRGNFPPRFSGLQFPNYSSELNVNALELDDSALYLCASSLAGGPTRYFGPGTRLTVT.

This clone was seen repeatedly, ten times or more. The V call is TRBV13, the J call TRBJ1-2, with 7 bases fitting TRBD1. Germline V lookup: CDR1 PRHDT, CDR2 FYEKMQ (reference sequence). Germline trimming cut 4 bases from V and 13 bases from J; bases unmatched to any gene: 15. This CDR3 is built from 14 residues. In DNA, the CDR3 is TGTGCCAGCAGCTGGGGCAGGGGGGAAGTACCCCTCACCTTC. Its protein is CASSWGRGEVPLTF. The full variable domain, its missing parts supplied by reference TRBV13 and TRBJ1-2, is AAGVIQSPRHLIKEKRETATLKCYPIPRHDTVYWYQQGPGQDPQFLISFYEKMQSDKGSIPDRFSAQQFSDYHSELNMSSLELGDSALYFCASSWGRGEVPLTFGSGTRLTVV.

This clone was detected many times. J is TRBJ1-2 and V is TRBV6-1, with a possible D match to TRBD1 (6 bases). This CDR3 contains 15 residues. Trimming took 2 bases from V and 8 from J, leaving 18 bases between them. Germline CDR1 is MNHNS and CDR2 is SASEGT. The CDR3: CASSEKHREVKGYTF. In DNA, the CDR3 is TGTGCCAGCAGTGAAAAGCACAGGGAAGTGAAAGGCTACACCTTC.

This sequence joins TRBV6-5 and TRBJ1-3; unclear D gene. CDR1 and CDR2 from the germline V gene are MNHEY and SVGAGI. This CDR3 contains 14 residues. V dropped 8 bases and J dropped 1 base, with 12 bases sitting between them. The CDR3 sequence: CASLPGGSGNTIYF. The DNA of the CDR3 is TGTGCCAGCCTCCCGGGCGGATCTGGAAACACCATATATTTT.

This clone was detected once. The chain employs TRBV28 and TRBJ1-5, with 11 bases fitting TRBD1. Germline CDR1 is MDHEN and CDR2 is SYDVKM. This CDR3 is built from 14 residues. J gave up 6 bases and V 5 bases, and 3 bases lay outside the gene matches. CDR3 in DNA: TGTGCCAGCAGTGGACAGGGGGCGGTTCAGCCCCAGCATTTT. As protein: CASSGQGAVQPQHF.

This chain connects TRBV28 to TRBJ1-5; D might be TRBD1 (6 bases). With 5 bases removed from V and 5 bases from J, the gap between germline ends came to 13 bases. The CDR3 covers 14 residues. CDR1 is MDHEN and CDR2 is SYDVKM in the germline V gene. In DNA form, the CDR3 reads TGTGCCAGCAGTACCTGGGACAATGATCAGCCCCAGCATTTT. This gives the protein CASSTWDNDQPQHF.

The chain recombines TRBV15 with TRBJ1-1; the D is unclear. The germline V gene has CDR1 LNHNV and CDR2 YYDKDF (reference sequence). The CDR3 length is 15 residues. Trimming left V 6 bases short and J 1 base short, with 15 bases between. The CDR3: CATSPTPGPNTEAFF. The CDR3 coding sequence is TGTGCCACCAGTCCCACCCCGGGTCCGAACACTGAAGCTTTCTTT.

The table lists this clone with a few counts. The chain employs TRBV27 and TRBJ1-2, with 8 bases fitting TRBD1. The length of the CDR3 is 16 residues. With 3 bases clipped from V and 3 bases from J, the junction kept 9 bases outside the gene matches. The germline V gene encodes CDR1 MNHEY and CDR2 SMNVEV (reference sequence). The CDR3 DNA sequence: TGTGCCAGCAGTTTTGGCGCCCGACAGGGGTACTATGGCTACACCTTC. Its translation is CASSFGARQGYYGYTF.

CDR3 nucleotide sequence: TGTGCCAGCAGCTTAACAGGCCCACCGAATGGCTACACCTTC. Translated, it gives CASSLTGPPNGYTF. The chain combines TRBV11-1 with TRBJ1-2; possibly TRBD1 for D (5 bases). The germline V and J ends were trimmed by 2 bases and 6 bases, with 13 bases remaining between them. This CDR3 region has 14 residues. Germline loops: CDR1 SGHAT, CDR2 FQDESV (reference sequence).

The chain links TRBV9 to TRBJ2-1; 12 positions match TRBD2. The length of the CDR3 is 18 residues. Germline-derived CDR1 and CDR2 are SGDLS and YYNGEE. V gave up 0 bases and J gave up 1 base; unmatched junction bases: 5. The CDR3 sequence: CASSVGLAGVLSYNEQFF. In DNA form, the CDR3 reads TGTGCCAGCAGCGTAGGACTAGCGGGAGTTCTGTCCTACAATGAGCAGTTCTTC. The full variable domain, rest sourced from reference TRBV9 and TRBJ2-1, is DSGVTQTPKHLITATGQRVTLRCSPRSGDLSVYWYQQSLDQGLQFLIQYYNGEERAKGNILERFSAQQFPDLHSELNLSSLELGDSALYFCASSVGLAGVLSYNEQFFGPGTRLTVL.

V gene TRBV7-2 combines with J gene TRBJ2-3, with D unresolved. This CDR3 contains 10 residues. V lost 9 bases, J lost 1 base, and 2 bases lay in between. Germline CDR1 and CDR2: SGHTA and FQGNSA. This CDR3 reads CARCTDTQYF. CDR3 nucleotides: TGTGCCAGATGCACAGATACGCAGTATTTT.

The CDR3 sequence: CASVDRASGQPQHF. The CDR3, as DNA: TGTGCCAGTGTGGACAGGGCTTCTGGTCAGCCCCAGCATTTT. The chain combines TRBV19 with TRBJ1-5, with TRBD1 matching 8 bases. V gave up 8 bases and J gave up 6 bases; unmatched junction bases: 9. Germline V gene lookup returns CDR1 LNHDA and CDR2 SQIVND (reference sequence). This CDR3 contains 14 residues.

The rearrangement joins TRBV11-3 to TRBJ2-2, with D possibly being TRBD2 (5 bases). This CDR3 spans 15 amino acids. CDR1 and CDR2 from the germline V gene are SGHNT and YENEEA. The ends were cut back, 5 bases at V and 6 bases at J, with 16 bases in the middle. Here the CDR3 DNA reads TGTGCCAGCAGCCCCCCAGGAGGACCTTCCGGGGAGCTGTTTTTT. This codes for CASSPPGGPSGELFF.

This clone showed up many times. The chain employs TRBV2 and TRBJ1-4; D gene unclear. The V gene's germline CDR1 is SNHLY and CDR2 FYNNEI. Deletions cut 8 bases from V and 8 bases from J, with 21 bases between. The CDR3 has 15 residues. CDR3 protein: CASCSRVGVREKLFF. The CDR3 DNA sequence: TGTGCCAGCTGTTCCCGTGTCGGGGTCCGGGAAAAACTGTTTTTT. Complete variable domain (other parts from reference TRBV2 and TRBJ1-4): EPEVTQTPSHQVTQMGQEVILRCVPISNHLYFYWYRQILGQKVEFLVSFYNNEISEKSEIFDDQFSVERPDGSNFTLKIRSTKLEDSAMYFCASCSRVGVREKLFFGSGTQLSVL.

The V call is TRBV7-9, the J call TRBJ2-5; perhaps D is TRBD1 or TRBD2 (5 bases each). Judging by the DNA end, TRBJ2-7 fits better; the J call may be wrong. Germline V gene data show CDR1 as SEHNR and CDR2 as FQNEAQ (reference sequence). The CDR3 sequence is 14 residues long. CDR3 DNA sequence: TGTGCCAGCAGCTTCCGGGACCGCCGCTACGAGCAGTACTTC. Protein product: CASSFRDRRYEQYF.

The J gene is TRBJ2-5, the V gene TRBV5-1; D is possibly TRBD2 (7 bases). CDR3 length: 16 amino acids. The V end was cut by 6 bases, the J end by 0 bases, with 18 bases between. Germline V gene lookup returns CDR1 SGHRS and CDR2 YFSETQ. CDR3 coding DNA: TGCGCCAGCACCCTCCTCGGGGGGCGGTACCAAGAGACCCAGTACTTC. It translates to CASTLLGGRYQETQYF.

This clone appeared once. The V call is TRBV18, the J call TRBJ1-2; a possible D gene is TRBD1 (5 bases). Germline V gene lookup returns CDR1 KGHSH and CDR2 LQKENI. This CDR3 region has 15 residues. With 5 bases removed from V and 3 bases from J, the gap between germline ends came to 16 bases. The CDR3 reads CASSSGREKDYGYTF. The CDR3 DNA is TGTGCCAGCTCATCAGGGAGGGAAAAGGACTATGGCTACACCTTC.